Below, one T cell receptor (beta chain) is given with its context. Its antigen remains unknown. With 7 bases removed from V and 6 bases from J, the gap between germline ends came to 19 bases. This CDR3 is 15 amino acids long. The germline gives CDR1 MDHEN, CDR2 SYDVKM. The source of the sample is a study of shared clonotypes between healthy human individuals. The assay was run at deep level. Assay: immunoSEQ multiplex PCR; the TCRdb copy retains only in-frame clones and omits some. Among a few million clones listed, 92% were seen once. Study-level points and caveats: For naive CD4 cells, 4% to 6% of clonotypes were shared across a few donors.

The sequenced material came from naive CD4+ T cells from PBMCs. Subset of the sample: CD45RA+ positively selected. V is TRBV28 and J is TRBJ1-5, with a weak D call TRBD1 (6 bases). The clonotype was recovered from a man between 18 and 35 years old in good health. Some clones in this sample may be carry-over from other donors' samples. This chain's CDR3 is CASMGANTDSQPQHF. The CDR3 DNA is TGTGCCAGCATGGGGGCGAACACAGACAGTCAGCCCCAGCATTTT.